Listed below are T cell receptor beta chains from one sample, sequenced in a study of T cell changes during pregnancy in multiple sclerosis. Sequencing was performed with immunoSEQ multiplex PCR; in TCRdb, only in-frame clones are kept and a portion is missing. The data show around 43,000 clones, 80% to 90% seen once. The sequenced sample was CD4+ T cells from peripheral blood mononuclear cells, obtained in the first trimester of pregnancy. The receptors come from a female donor with multiple sclerosis, enrolled in a pregnancy study. Each CDR3 is given with its conserved first and last residue. The D gene is left open where the match is weak. Rows may omit the clone size; those that give it use once, few, many or a size class.

-	TRBV30	TRBD2	TRBJ2-3	CAWRRVSAGGPRDTQYF
-	TRBV4-3	-	TRBJ2-2	CASSQNYGVTNTGELFF
-	TRBV5-1	TRBD2	TRBJ2-1	CASTGLAGEVEQFF
-	TRBV10-3	-	TRBJ2-7	CAISESRGGLGRGKGEQYF
-	TRBV5-4	-	TRBJ2-2	CASSFAGAAGELFF
-	TRBV10-1	-	TRBJ2-5	CASSESFGETQYF
once	TRBV4-3	-	TRBJ2-7	CASSQGGEKAVPSSYEQYF
-	TRBV2	TRBD1	TRBJ1-4	CASREGQGPNEKLFF
-	TRBV2	-	TRBJ2-7	CASSQVYEQYF
-	TRBV7-9	-	TRBJ1-2	CASSSENYGYTF
-	TRBV5-1	-	TRBJ2-7	CASSPTGTTYEQYF